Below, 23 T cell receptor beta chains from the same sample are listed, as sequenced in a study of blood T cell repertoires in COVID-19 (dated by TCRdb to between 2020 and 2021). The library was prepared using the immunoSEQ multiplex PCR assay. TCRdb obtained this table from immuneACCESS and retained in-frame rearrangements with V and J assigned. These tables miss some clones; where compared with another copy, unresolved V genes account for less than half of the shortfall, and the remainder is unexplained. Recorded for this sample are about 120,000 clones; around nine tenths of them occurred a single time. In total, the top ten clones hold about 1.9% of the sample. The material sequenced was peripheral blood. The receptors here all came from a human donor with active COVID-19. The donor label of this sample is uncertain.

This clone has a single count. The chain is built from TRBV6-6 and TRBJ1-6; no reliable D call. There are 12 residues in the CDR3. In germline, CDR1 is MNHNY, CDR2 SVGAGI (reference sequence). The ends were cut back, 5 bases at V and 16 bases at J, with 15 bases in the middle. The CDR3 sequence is CASSLLERRLHF. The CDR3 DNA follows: TGTGCCAGCAGTCTACTGGAGCGGAGGCTCCACTTT.

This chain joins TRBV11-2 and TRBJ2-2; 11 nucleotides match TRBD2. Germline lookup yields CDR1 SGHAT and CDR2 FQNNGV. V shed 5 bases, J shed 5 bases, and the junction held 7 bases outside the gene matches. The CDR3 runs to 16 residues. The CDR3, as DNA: TGTGCCAGCAGCCGAACTAGCGGGGGTGGAACCGGGGAGCTGTTTTTT. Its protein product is CASSRTSGGGTGELFF.

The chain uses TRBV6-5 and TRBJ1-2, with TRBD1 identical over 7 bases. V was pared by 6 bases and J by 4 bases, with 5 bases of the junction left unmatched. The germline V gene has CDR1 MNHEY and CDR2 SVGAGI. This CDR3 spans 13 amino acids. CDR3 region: CASRRDSIYGYTF. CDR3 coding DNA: TGTGCCAGCAGGCGGGACAGTATCTATGGCTACACCTTC.

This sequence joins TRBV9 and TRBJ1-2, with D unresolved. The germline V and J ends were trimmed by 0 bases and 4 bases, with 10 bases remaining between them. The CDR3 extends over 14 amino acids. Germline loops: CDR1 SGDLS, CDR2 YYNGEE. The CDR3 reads CASSVEEGLYGYTF. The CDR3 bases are TGTGCCAGCAGCGTAGAGGAGGGCCTCTATGGCTACACCTTC. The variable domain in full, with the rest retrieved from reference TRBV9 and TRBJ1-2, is DSGVTQTPKHLITATGQRVTLRCSPRSGDLSVYWYQQSLDQGLQFLIQYYNGEERAKGNILERFSAQQFPDLHSELNLSSLELGDSALYFCASSVEEGLYGYTFGSGTRLTVV.

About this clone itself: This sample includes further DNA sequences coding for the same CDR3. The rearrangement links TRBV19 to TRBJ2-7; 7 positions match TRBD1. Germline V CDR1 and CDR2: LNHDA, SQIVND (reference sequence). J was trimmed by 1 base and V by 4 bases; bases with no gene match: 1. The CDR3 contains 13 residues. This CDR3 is CASSTTGSYEQYF. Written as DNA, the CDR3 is TGTGCCAGTAGTACGACAGGGTCCTACGAGCAGTACTTC.

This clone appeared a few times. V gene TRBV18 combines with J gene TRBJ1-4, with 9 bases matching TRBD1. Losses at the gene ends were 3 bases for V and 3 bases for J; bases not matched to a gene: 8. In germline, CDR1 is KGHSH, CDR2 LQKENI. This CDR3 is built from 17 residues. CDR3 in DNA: TGTGCCAGCTCACCGTCCCCCGGGACAGGGCCTAATGAAAAACTGTTTTTT. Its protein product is CASSPSPGTGPNEKLFF.

CDR3 sequence: CASRLIQGDYGYTF. The CDR3 DNA reads as TGTGCCAGTAGATTAATACAGGGTGACTATGGCTACACCTTC. V and J are TRBV19 and TRBJ1-2; weak D call: TRBD1 (6 bases). Germline CDR1 LNHDA, CDR2 SQIVND (reference sequence). The CDR3 sequence is 14 residues long. Deletions cut 6 bases from V and 3 bases from J, with 14 bases between. The full variable domain, completed using reference TRBV19 and TRBJ1-2, is DGGITQSPKYLFRKEGQNVTLSCEQNLNHDAMYWYRQDPGQGLRLIYYSQIVNDFQKGDIAEGYSVSREKKESFPLTVTSAQKNPTAFYLCASRLIQGDYGYTFGSGTRLTVV.

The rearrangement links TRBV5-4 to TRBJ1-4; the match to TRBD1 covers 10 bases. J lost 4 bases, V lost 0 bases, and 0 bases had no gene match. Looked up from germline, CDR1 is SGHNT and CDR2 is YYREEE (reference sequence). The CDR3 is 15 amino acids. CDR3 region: CASSLGTGGNEKLFF. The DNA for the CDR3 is TGTGCCAGCAGCTTGGGGACAGGGGGTAATGAAAAACTGTTTTTT.

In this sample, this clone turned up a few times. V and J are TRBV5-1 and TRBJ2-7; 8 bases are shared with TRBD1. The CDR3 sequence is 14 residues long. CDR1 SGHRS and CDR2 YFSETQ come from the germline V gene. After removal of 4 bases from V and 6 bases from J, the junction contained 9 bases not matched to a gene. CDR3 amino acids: CASSQGQVGSEQYF. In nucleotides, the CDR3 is TGCGCCAGCAGCCAGGGACAGGTTGGGTCCGAGCAGTACTTC.

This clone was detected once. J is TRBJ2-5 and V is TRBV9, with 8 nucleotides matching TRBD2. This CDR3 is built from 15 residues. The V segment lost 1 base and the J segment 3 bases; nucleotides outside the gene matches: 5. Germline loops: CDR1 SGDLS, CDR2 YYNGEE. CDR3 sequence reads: CASSVLSGLEETQYF. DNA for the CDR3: TGTGCCAGCAGCGTACTTTCGGGACTAGAAGAGACCCAGTACTTC.

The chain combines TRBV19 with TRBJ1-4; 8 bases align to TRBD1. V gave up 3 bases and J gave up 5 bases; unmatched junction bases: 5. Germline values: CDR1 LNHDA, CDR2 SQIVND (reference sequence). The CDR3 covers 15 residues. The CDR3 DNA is TGTGCCAGTAGTATGGACAGGGCCTTCAATGAAAAACTGTTTTTT. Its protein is CASSMDRAFNEKLFF.

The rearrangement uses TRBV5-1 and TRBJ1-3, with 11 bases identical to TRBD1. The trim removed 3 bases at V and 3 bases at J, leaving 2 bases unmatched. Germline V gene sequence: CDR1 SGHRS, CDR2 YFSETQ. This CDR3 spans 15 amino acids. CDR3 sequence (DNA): TGCGCCAGCAGCTCGGGACAGGGGGTTGGAAACACCATATATTTT. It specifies CASSSGQGVGNTIYF.

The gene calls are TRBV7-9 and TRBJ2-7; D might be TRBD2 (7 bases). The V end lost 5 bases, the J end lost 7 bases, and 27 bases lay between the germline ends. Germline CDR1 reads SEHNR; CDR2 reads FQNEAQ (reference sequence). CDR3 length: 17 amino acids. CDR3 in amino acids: CASSPGIARGPEGEQYF. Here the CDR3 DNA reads TGTGCCAGCAGCCCGGGGATAGCGCGGGGGCCAGAGGGAGAGCAGTACTTC.

The CDR3 DNA follows: TGCGCCAGCAGCCTGGGGACAGGGCAATCCTACAATGAGCAGTTCTTC. This translates into CASSLGTGQSYNEQFF. The V call is TRBV4-3, the J call TRBJ2-1, with TRBD1 matching over 9 bases. In germline, CDR1 is LGHNA, CDR2 YSLEER. Trimming at V came to 4 bases and at J to 1 base, leaving 5 bases not matched to a gene. The CDR3 has 16 amino acids.

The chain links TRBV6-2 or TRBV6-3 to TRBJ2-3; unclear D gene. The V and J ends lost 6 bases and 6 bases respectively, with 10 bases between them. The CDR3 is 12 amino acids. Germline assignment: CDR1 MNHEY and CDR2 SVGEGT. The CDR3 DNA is TGTGCCAGCAGGCCTACTGCGGATACGCAGTATTTT. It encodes CASRPTADTQYF.

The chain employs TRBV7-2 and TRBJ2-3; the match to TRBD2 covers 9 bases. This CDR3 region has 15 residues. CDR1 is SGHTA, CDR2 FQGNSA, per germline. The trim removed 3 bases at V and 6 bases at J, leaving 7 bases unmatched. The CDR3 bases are TGTGCCAGCAGCTTGCGCGGGGGGGCCATGGATACGCAGTATTTT. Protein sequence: CASSLRGGAMDTQYF.

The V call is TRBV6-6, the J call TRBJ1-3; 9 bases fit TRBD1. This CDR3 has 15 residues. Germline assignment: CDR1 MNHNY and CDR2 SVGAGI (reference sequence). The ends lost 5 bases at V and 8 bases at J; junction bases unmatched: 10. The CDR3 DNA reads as TGTGCCAGCAGTCCAATCCGGGACAGGGTGCACACCATATATTTT. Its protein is CASSPIRDRVHTIYF.

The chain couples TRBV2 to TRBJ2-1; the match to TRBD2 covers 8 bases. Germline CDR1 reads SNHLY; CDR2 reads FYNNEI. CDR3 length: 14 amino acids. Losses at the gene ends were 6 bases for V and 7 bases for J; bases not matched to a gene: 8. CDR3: CASRTTGLGNEQFF. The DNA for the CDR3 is TGTGCCAGCAGGACAACGGGACTAGGGAATGAGCAGTTCTTC.

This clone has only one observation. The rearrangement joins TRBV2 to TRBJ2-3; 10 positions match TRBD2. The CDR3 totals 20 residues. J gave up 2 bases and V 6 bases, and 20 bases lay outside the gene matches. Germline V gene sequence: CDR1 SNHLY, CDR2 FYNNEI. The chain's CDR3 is CASRREANVLAGALTDTQYF. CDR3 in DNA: TGTGCCAGCAGGAGAGAAGCGAATGTTCTAGCGGGGGCCCTCACAGATACGCAGTATTTT.

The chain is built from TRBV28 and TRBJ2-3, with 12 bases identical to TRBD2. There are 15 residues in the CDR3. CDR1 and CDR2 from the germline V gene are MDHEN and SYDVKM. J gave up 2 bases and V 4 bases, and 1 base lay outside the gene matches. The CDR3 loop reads CASSWTSGNTDTQYF. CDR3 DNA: TGTGCCAGCAGTTGGACTAGCGGGAACACAGATACGCAGTATTTT.

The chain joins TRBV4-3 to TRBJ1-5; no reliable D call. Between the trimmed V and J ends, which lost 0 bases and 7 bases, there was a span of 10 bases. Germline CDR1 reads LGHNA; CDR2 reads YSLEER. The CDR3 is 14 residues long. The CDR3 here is CASSQDRFVQPQHF. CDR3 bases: TGCGCCAGCAGCCAAGATCGGTTTGTCCAGCCCCAGCATTTT.

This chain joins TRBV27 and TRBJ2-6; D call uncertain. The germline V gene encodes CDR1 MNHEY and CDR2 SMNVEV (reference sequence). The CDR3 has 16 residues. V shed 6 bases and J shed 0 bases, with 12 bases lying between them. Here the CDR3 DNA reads TGTGCCAGCAGCTGGCGAGGTGACTCTGGGGCCAACGTCCTGACTTTC. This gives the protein CASSWRGDSGANVLTF.

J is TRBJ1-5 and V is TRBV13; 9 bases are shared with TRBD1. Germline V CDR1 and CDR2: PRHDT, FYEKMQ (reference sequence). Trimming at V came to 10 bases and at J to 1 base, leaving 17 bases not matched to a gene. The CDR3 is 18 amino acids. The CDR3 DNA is TGTGCCAACAGGGGGCGAAGACCCTGGCGACCCAGCAATCAGCCCCAGCATTTT. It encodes CANRGRRPWRPSNQPQHF.